This T cell receptor beta chain was recovered during a study of shared clonotypes between healthy human individuals. The method was immunoSEQ multiplex PCR; TCRdb's version includes in-frame clones alone and lacks a portion of them. The sample yields some 2,500,000 clones, less than 95% seen once. Germline CDR1 and CDR2: SNHLY and FYNNEI. The ends were cut back, 9 bases at V and 3 bases at J, with 14 bases in the middle. The CDR3 is 13 amino acids. The V and J genes are TRBV2 and TRBJ2-5; the D gene is possibly TRBD1 (6 bases). The source material was naive CD4+ T cells from PBMCs. Subset given: CD45RA+ positively selected. The sequence was collected from a man aged 18 to 29 in good health. Some clones in this sample may be carry-over from other donors' samples. The CDR3 DNA is TGTGCCAGTACTAAGGACAGTGAAGAGACCCAGTACTTC. It codes for CASTKDSEETQYF.